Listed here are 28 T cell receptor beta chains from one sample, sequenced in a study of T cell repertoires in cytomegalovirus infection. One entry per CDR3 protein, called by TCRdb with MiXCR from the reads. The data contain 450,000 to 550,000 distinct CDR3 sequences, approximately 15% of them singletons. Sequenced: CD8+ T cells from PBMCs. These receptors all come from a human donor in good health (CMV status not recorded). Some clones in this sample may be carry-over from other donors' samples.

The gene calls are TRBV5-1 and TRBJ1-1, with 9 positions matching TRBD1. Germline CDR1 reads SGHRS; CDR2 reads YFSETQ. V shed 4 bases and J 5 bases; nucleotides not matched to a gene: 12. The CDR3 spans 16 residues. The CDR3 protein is CASSTRQGVLGTEAFF. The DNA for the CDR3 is TGCGCCAGCAGCACCCGACAGGGGGTTTTGGGGACTGAAGCTTTCTTT.

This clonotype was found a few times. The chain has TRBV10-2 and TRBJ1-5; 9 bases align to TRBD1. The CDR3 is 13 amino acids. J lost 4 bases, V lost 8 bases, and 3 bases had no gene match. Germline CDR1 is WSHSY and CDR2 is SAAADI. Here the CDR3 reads CASGDRVNQPQHF. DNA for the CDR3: TGCGCCAGCGGGGACAGGGTTAATCAGCCCCAGCATTTT.

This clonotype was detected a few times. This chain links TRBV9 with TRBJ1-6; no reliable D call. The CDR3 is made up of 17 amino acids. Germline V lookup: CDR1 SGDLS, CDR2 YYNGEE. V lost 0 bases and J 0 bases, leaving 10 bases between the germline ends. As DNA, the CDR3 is TGTGCCAGCAGCGTAGGCCAGCTGAGCTCCTATAATTCACCCCTCCACTTT. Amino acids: CASSVGQLSSYNSPLHF.

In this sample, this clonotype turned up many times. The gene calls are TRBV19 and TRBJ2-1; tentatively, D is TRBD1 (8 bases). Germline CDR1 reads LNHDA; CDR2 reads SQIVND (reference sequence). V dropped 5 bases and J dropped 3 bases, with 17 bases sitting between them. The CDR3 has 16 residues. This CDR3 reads CASSASGDRGYNEQFF. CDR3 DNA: TGTGCCAGTAGTGCTAGCGGAGACAGGGGCTACAATGAGCAGTTCTTC.

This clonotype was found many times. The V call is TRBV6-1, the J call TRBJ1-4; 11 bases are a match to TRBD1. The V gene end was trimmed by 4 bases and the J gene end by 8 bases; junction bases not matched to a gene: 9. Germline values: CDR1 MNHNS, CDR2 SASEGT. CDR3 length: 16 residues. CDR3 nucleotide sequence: TGTGCCAGCAGTGGGACAGGGGGCAGTAAGGGCGAAAAACTGTTTTTT. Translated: CASSGTGGSKGEKLFF.

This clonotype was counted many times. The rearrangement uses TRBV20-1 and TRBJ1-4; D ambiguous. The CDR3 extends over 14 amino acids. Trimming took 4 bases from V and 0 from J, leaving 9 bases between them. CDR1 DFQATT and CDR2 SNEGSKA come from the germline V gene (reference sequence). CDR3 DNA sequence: TGCAGTGCTACCCACAGTGCAACTAATGAAAAACTGTTTTTT. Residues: CSATHSATNEKLFF.

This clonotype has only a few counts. CDR3 DNA: TGTGCCAGCAGTTTAGCCCGGACAGGGGGGCACACTGAAGCTTTCTTT. It encodes CASSLARTGGHTEAFF. The genes are TRBV12-3 or TRBV12-4 and TRBJ1-1; 10 bases line up with TRBD1. The CDR3 is 16 residues long. The V gene end was trimmed by 0 bases and the J gene end by 3 bases; junction bases not matched to a gene: 4.

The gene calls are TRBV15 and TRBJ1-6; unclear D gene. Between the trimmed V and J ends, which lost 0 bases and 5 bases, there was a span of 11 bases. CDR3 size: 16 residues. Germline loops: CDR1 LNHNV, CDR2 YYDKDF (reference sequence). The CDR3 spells CATSRDYADNNSPLHF. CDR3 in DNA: TGTGCCACCAGCAGAGATTACGCAGACAATAATTCACCCCTCCACTTT.

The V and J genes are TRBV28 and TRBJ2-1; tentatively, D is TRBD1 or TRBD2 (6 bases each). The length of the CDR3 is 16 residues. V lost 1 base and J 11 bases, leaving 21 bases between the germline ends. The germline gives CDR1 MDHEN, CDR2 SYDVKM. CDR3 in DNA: TGTGCCAGCAGTTTATATGTCGGGACACTAGGAGGGAAGCAGTTCTTC. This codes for CASSLYVGTLGGKQFF.

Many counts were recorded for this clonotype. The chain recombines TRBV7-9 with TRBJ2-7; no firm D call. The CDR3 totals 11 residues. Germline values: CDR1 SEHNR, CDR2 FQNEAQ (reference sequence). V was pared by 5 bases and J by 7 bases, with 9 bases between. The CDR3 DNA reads TGTGCCAGCAGCGCACTCAGTGAGCAGTACTTC. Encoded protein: CASSALSEQYF.

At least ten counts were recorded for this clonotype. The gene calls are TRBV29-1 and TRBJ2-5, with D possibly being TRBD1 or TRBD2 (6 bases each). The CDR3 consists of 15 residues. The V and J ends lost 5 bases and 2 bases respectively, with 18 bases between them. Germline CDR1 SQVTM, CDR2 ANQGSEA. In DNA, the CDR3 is TGCAGCGTTTACAGGGAAGTAGGGAGGCAAGAGACCCAGTACTTC. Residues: CSVYREVGRQETQYF.

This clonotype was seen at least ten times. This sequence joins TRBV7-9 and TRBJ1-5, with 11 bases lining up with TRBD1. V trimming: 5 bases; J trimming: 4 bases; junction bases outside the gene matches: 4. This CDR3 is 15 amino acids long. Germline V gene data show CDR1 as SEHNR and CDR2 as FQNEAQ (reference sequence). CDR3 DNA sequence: TGTGCCAGCAGCGCCGGGACAGGGGGAAATCAGCCCCAGCATTTT. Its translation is CASSAGTGGNQPQHF.

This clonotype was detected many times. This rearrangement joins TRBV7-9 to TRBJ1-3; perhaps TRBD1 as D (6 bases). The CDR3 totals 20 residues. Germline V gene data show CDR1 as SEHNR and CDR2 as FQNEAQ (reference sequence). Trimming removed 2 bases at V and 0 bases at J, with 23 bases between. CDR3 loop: CASSLSDRTNTYGSGNTIYF. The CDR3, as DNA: TGTGCCAGCAGCTTAAGCGACAGGACAAATACCTATGGCTCTGGAAACACCATATATTTT.

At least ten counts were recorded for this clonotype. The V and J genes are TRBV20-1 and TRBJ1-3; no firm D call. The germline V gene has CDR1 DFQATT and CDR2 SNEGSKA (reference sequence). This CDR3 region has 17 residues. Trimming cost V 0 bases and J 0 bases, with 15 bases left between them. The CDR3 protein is CSARDLAVRPSGNTIYF. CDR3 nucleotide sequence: TGCAGTGCTAGAGATCTGGCGGTCCGACCCTCTGGAAACACCATATATTTT.

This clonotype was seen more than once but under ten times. The CDR3 bases are TGTGCCAGCAGTTTACGACTAGCGGGGCCGTCCTACGAGCAGTACTTC. Amino acids: CASSLRLAGPSYEQYF. V and J are TRBV27 and TRBJ2-7; TRBD2 matches 11 bases. Trimming removed 2 bases from V and 1 base from J; junction bases left unmatched: 4. Germline V gene lookup returns CDR1 MNHEY and CDR2 SMNVEV (reference sequence). The CDR3 length is 16 residues.

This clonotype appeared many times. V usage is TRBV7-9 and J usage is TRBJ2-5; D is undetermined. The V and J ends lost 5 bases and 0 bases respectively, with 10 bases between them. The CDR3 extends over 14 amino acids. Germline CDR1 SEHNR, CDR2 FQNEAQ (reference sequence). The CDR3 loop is CASSPSEYQETQYF. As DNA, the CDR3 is TGTGCCAGCAGCCCATCAGAGTACCAAGAGACCCAGTACTTC.

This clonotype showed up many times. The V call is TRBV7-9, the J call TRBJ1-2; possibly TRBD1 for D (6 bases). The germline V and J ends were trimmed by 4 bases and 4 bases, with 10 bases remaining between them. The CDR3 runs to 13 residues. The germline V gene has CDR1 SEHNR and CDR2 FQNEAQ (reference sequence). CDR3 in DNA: TGTGCCAGCAGCTCAGGACAGATCTATGGCTACACCTTC. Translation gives CASSSGQIYGYTF.

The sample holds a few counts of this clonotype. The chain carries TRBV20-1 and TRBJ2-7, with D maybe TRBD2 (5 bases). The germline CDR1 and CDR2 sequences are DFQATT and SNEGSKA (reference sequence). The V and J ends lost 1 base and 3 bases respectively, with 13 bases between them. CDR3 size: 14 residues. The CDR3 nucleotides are TGCAGTGCTAGAGGTAGAGGGAGTCGCTACGAGCAGTACTTC. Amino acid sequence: CSARGRGSRYEQYF.

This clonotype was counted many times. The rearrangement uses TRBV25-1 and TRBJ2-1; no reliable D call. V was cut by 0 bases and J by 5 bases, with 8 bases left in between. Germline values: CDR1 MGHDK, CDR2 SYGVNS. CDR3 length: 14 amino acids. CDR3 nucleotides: TGTGCCAGCAGTGAATATGACTCTAACAATGAGCAGTTCTTC. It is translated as CASSEYDSNNEQFF.

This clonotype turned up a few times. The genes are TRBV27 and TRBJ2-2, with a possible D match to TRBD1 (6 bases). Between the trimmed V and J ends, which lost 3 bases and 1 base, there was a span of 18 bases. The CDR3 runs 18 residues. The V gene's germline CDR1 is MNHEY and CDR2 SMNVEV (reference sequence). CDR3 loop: CASSFFGNARGNTGELFF. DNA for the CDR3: TGTGCCAGCAGTTTCTTCGGTAATGCCAGGGGGAACACCGGGGAGCTGTTTTTT.

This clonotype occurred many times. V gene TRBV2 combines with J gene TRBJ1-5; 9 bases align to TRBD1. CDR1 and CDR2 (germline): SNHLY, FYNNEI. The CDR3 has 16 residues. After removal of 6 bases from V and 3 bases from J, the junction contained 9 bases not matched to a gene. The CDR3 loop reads CASRYKGTGINQPQHF. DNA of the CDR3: TGTGCCAGCAGATACAAGGGGACAGGGATCAATCAGCCCCAGCATTTT.

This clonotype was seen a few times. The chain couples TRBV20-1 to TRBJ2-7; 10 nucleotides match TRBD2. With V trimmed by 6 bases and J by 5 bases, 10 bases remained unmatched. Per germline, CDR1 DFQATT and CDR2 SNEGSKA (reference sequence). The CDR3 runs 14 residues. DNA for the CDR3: TGCAGTGCCCTAAGGGCTAGCGGGAGAGACGAGCAGTACTTC. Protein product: CSALRASGRDEQYF.

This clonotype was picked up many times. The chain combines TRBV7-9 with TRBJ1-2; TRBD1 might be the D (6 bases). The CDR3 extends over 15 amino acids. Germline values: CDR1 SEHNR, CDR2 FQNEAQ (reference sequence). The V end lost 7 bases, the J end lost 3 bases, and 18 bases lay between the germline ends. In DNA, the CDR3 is TGTGCCAGCACCACTGGGGGGGGCTTGGACTATGGCTACACCTTC. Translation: CASTTGGGLDYGYTF.

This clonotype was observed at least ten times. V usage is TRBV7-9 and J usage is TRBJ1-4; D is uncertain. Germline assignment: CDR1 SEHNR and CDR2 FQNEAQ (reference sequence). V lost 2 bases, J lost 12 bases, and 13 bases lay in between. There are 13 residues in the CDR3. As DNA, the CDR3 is TGTGCCAGCAGCTTACACGAGACCAGCGAACTGTTTTTT. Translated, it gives CASSLHETSELFF.

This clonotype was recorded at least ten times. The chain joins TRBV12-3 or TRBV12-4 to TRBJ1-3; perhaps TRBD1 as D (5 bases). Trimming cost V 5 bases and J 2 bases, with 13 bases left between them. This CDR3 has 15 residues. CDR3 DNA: TGTGCCAGCAGTGGGAGGACAAATACTGGAAACACCATATATTTT. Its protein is CASSGRTNTGNTIYF.

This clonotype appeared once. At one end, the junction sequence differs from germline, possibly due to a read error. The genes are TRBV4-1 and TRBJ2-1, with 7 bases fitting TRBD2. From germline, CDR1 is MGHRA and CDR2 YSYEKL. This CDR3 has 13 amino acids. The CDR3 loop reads CASSQGGSYEQFF. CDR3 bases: TGTGCCAGCAGCCAGGGCGGGAGCTATGAGCAGTTCTTC.

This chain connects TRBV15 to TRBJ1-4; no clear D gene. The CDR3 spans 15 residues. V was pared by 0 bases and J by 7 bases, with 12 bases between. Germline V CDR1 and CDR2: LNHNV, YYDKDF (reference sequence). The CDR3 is CATSRDRSAFEKLFF. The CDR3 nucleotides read TGTGCCACCAGCAGAGATCGGTCGGCTTTTGAAAAACTGTTTTTT.

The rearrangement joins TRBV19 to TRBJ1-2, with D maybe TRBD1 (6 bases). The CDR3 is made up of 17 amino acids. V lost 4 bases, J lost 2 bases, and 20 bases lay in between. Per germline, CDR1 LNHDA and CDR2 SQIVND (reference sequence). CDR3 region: CASSTLGWGRRNYGYTF. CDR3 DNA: TGTGCCAGTAGTACCCTTGGTTGGGGGCGCCGGAACTATGGCTACACCTTC.